The table lists the clone carrying this T cell receptor (beta chain) with a few counts. The antigen remains undetermined. All sorted populations exceeded 95% purity. Every isolated RNA sample was fully reverse transcribed, so sequencing captured expressed TCRB transcripts. TCRdb keeps only in-frame clones here, not all; method: immunoSEQ multiplex PCR. Among 350,000 to 400,000 clones listed, approximately 15% were seen once. V shed 1 base and J shed 0 bases, with 10 bases lying between them. Germline lookup yields CDR1 SGHVS and CDR2 FNYEAQ. This CDR3 spans 17 amino acids. The record originates from a study of beta chain features in type 1 diabetes. Regarding the study as a whole: High-TCR-expressing cells could be over-represented by cDNA sequencing. TCRB CDR3s were moderately but significantly shorter in Type 1 diabetes patients in all four CD4+ subsets. The naive, central memory and Treg TCRB repertoires looked more alike in patients than they did in healthy donors.

V usage is TRBV7-6 and J usage is TRBJ2-6; weak D call: TRBD2 (5 bases). Sequences were obtained from naive CD4+ T cells from blood. The TCR sequence derives from a woman younger than 35 in good health. The CDR3 DNA is TGTGCCAGCAGCTTAGTGGGAGAAAACTCTGGGGCCAACGTCCTGACTTTC. The encoded protein is CASSLVGENSGANVLTF.